The 24 T cell receptor beta chains below come from one sample, sequenced in a study of CD8 T cells in ankylosing spondylitis. TCRdb re-called the 5' RACE reads through MiXCR, storing one row per CDR3 protein. This sample carries some 150,000 distinct CDR3 sequences, 11% of them seen once, and the ten largest clones take about 3.8%. Sequenced sample: blood, either unsorted or a sorted T cell fraction (not recorded which). The source is a female donor with ankylosing spondylitis or in good health (not recorded which).

The chain links TRBV5-6 to TRBJ2-3, with 8 bases matching TRBD2. V was pared by 9 bases and J by 5 bases, with 11 bases of the junction left unmatched. Germline V gene sequence: CDR1 SGHDT, CDR2 YYEEEE. The CDR3 is made up of 14 amino acids. CDR3 DNA: TGTGCCATGGGCCGCGGGGGGCTCGGAGATACGCAGTATTTT. Residues: CAMGRGGLGDTQYF.

There are many counts of this clonotype. The J gene is TRBJ2-7, the V gene TRBV5-1; perhaps TRBD2 as D (6 bases). Deletions cut 0 bases from V and 2 bases from J, with 9 bases between. This CDR3 has 14 residues. The germline CDR1 and CDR2 sequences are SGHRS and YFSETQ. The CDR3 sequence is CASSLAAGTYEQYF. For the CDR3, the DNA is TGCGCCAGCAGCTTGGCAGCGGGTACCTACGAGCAGTACTTC.

CDR3 region: CASSATARTAVGHTQYF. CDR3 DNA sequence: TGTGCCAGCTCAGCCACAGCTCGGACAGCCGTGGGACATACGCAGTATTTT. The J gene is TRBJ2-3, the V gene TRBV18; D is possibly TRBD1 (6 bases). Germline CDR1 is KGHSH and CDR2 is LQKENI. The length of the CDR3 is 17 residues. V lost 5 bases to trimming and J lost 7 bases, with 25 bases between them.

This clonotype was seen repeatedly, ten times or more. The chain combines TRBV5-1 with TRBJ1-5; possible D gene TRBD1, 5 bases. CDR1 and CDR2 from the germline V gene are SGHRS and YFSETQ. The CDR3 totals 16 residues. Trimming took off 2 bases at V and 6 bases at J, with 18 bases between the two ends. The CDR3 sequence is CASSFQPGGGGQPQHF. In DNA, the CDR3 is TGCGCCAGCAGCTTCCAACCTGGCGGGGGAGGTCAGCCCCAGCATTTT. The whole variable domain, remainder taken from reference TRBV5-1 and TRBJ1-5, is KAGVTQTPRYLIKTRGQQVTLSCSPISGHRSVSWYQQTPGQGLQFLFEYFSETQRNKGNFPGRFSGRQFSNSRSEMNVSTLELGDSALYLCASSFQPGGGGQPQHFGDGTRLSIL.

The sample holds many counts of this clonotype. The V call is TRBV20-1, the J call TRBJ2-5; perhaps TRBD2 as D (5 bases). CDR3 length equals 14 residues. Trimming left V 6 bases short and J 2 bases short, with 16 bases between. Germline CDR1 DFQATT, CDR2 SNEGSKA (reference sequence). The CDR3 spells CSAHYIATQETQYF. The CDR3 nucleotides are TGCAGTGCCCATTACATAGCGACTCAAGAGACCCAGTACTTC.

This clonotype was counted between two and nine times. The V call is TRBV2, the J call TRBJ2-3; no clear D. Germline-derived CDR1 and CDR2 are SNHLY and FYNNEI. The CDR3 sequence is 15 residues long. Trimming pared 6 bases from V and 2 bases from J, leaving 15 bases between. CDR3 region: CASRQPGPYTDTQYF. CDR3 nucleotides: TGTGCCAGCAGGCAACCGGGTCCCTACACAGATACGCAGTATTTT.

This clonotype was recorded at least ten times. The V call is TRBV5-1, the J call TRBJ1-2; D is unresolved. V was trimmed by 0 bases and J by 2 bases, leaving 11 bases between them. The CDR3 extends over 15 amino acids. Germline V gene data show CDR1 as SGHRS and CDR2 as YFSETQ. The CDR3 reads CASSLGVRNNYGYTF. As DNA, the CDR3 is TGCGCCAGCAGCTTGGGAGTCCGAAACAACTATGGCTACACCTTC.

Many counts were recorded for this clonotype. The CDR3 DNA reads TGTGCCAGCAGTGTGGGGGGTGAAGCTTTCTTT. Its translation: CASSVGGEAFF. The chain uses TRBV2 and TRBJ1-1; possibly TRBD1 for D (5 bases). The germline V gene has CDR1 SNHLY and CDR2 FYNNEI. The CDR3 extends over 11 amino acids. V dropped 4 bases and J dropped 7 bases, with 7 bases sitting between them.

The DNA for the CDR3 is TGTGCCAGTAGTACCATTAGACCCTCGAACACTGAAGCTTTCTTT. It codes for CASSTIRPSNTEAFF. The genes are TRBV19 and TRBJ1-1, with D hard to call. Trimming cost V 4 bases and J 1 base, with 13 bases left between them. The germline V gene encodes CDR1 LNHDA and CDR2 SQIVND (reference sequence). The CDR3 is 15 residues long.

Details on this clonotype: The germline gene is not matched at one end of the junction; a read error may be the cause. The chain employs TRBV10-2 and TRBJ1-2; tentatively, D is TRBD1 (6 bases). The CDR3 contains 13 residues. Looked up from germline, CDR1 is WSHSY and CDR2 is SAAADI. CDR3 sequence reads: CAGSDRINYGYTF. The CDR3 nucleotides are TGCGCCGGCAGCGACAGGATTAACTATGGCTACACCTTC.

This clonotype was recorded many times. The V and J genes are TRBV18 and TRBJ1-1; maybe TRBD1 (6 bases). Germline assignment: CDR1 KGHSH and CDR2 LQKENI. Trimming stripped 0 bases from V and 11 bases from J, with 19 bases between. The CDR3 is made up of 15 amino acids. CDR3 residues: CASSPPNMGGLNAFF. The CDR3 nucleotides read TGTGCCAGCTCACCACCGAATATGGGGGGGCTAAATGCTTTCTTT.

This clonotype was observed a handful of times. V usage is TRBV7-8 and J usage is TRBJ2-5; 7 bases match TRBD1. This CDR3 is 16 amino acids long. V gave up 2 bases and J gave up 5 bases; unmatched junction bases: 11. The V gene's germline CDR1 is SGHVS and CDR2 FQNEAQ. CDR3 region: CASSLRPGTERETQYF. CDR3 bases: TGTGCCAGCAGCTTACGCCCCGGGACAGAGAGGGAGACCCAGTACTTC.

In its sample, this clonotype was seen many times. The rearrangement uses TRBV5-1 and TRBJ2-7, with 8 bases that match TRBD2. Germline V gene data show CDR1 as SGHRS and CDR2 as YFSETQ. The CDR3 spans 15 residues. J was trimmed by 2 bases and V by 2 bases; bases with no gene match: 6. The CDR3 nucleotides are TGCGCCAGCAGCTTCTCTTCGGGACTAGCCTACGAGCAGTACTTC. Its protein product is CASSFSSGLAYEQYF.

This clonotype was counted many times. The gene calls are TRBV29-1 and TRBJ2-3; TRBD2 aligns across 9 bases. The germline CDR1 and CDR2 sequences are SQVTM and ANQGSEA. This CDR3 contains 13 residues. The ends lost 7 bases at V and 6 bases at J; junction bases unmatched: 8. The CDR3 DNA sequence: TGCAGCGGCCGAGCGGGAGGCCCCGATACGCAGTATTTT. Its translation is CSGRAGGPDTQYF.

In this sample, this clonotype turned up many times. V and J are TRBV5-1 and TRBJ1-5, with a tentative D call TRBD1 (5 bases). Trimming removed 4 bases at V and 4 bases at J, with 12 bases between. Looked up from germline, CDR1 is SGHRS and CDR2 is YFSETQ. The CDR3 loop spans 14 amino acids. This CDR3 is CASSKGTENQPQHF. The CDR3 DNA is TGCGCCAGCAGCAAGGGGACGGAGAATCAGCCCCAGCATTTT.

This clonotype was recorded many times. The chain carries TRBV24-1 and TRBJ2-1, with 10 nucleotides matching TRBD2. CDR3 length: 13 amino acids. The junction had 5 bases not matched to a gene; V was cut back by 9 bases and J by 7 bases. Germline V CDR1 and CDR2: KGHDR, SFDVKD. CDR3 residues: CATGTSAFNEQFF. CDR3 nucleotide sequence: TGTGCCACCGGGACTAGCGCCTTTAATGAGCAGTTCTTC.

Many counts were recorded for this clonotype. The rearrangement joins TRBV14 to TRBJ2-1; 8 nucleotides agree with TRBD2. V lost 3 bases and J lost 6; bases outside the gene matches: 7. The CDR3 length is 15 residues. Germline V gene data show CDR1 as SGHDN and CDR2 as FVKESK. The CDR3 loop reads CASSQAGTSLNEQFF. In nucleotides, the CDR3 is TGTGCCAGCAGCCAGGCCGGGACTAGTCTCAATGAGCAGTTCTTC.

This chain joins TRBV7-9 and TRBJ2-3; no reliable D call. V was cut by 5 bases and J by 6 bases, with 12 bases left in between. Per the germline V gene, CDR1 is SEHNR and CDR2 is FQNEAQ (reference sequence). The CDR3 runs to 13 residues. CDR3 DNA sequence: TGTGCCAGCAGCCCTAACCCTGTGGATACGCAGTATTTT. Translation: CASSPNPVDTQYF.

The table lists this clonotype with a few counts. The gene calls are TRBV7-3 and TRBJ2-5, with 8 bases lining up with TRBD2. Trimming cost V 0 bases and J 2 bases; bases outside gene matches: 2. Germline CDR1 reads SGHTA; CDR2 reads FQGTGA. CDR3 length: 15 amino acids. This CDR3 reads CASSLTSGIQETQYF. As DNA, the CDR3 is TGTGCCAGCAGCTTAACTAGCGGGATACAAGAGACCCAGTACTTC.

This clonotype came up many times. V is TRBV20-1 and J is TRBJ2-1, with 8 bases that match TRBD2. This CDR3 comprises 16 residues. CDR1 is DFQATT and CDR2 is SNEGSKA in the germline V gene (reference sequence). Trimming cost V 4 bases and J 7 bases; bases outside gene matches: 15. In nucleotides, the CDR3 is TGCAGTGCTACCACCCCCACTAGCGGTAGTAGGAATGAGCAGTTCTTC. It is translated as CSATTPTSGSRNEQFF.

Notes on this clonotype: Since the CDR3 does not end with the conserved phenylalanine or tryptophan, this likely comes from a read error. The rearrangement uses TRBV27 and TRBJ2-3; D call uncertain. V was shortened by 4 bases and J by 4 bases, with 15 bases between the two germline ends. Germline loops: CDR1 MNHEY, CDR2 SMNVEV (reference sequence). The CDR3 is 15 residues long. CDR3: CASSSETLDPDTQYS. Here the CDR3 DNA reads TGTGCCAGCAGTTCTGAGACACTCGACCCAGATACGCAGTATTCT.

This clonotype was recorded a few times. V is TRBV11-3 and J is TRBJ2-3, with unresolved D. This CDR3 contains 15 residues. V was pared by 1 base and J by 0 bases, with 8 bases between. The germline V gene encodes CDR1 SGHNT and CDR2 YENEEA. DNA for the CDR3: TGTGCCAGCAGCTTAGGATATACTAGCACAGATACGCAGTATTTT. It yields the protein CASSLGYTSTDTQYF.

Worth noting for this clonotype: One end of the junction varies from germline; a read error may be responsible. The chain links TRBV4-2 to TRBJ1-5; TRBD1 might be the D (5 bases). This CDR3 contains 14 residues. CDR1 is LGHNA, CDR2 YNFKEQ, per germline. The CDR3 DNA is TGTGCCAGCAGCCAAGATTCGGGGGATCAGCCCCAGCAATTT. It is translated as CASSQDSGDQPQQF.

This clonotype was seen a few times. The chain combines TRBV2 with TRBJ2-5, with 8 bases matching TRBD1. Germline V gene lookup returns CDR1 SNHLY and CDR2 FYNNEI. V lost 3 bases and J lost 3; bases outside the gene matches: 6. This CDR3 has 15 amino acids. The CDR3 loop is CASSDETGVEETQYF. CDR3 nucleotide sequence: TGTGCCAGCAGTGACGAGACAGGGGTTGAAGAGACCCAGTACTTC.